This T cell receptor beta chain was recorded in a study of OX40 agonist ivuxolimab in advanced cancers. Study information: The patients' treatment was ivuxolimab, an agonistic anti-OX40 (CD134) antibody. Dose-escalation patients' cancers were hepatocellular carcinoma, melanoma, renal cell or head and neck cancer.

Germline-derived CDR1 and CDR2 are SGHRS and YFSETQ. The CDR3 is 16 amino acids. Unmatched junction bases numbered 6, after V lost 0 bases and J lost 2 bases. TCRdb's copy holds only in-frame clones and misses some; the assay was immunoSEQ multiplex PCR. The sample carries about 21,000 clones, about 89% recorded once. The chain carries TRBV5-1 and TRBJ2-3, with TRBD1 matching over 7 bases. This TCR was sampled from an adult with an advanced solid tumor such as melanoma, head and neck, liver or kidney cancer. Sequencing was performed on CD4+ or CD8+ T cells sorted from blood, taken in a trial of the OX40 agonist ivuxolimab. Written as DNA, the CDR3 is TGCGCCAGCAGCTTGGGGGGGACAGCAATCACAGATACGCAGTATTTT. Translation: CASSLGGTAITDTQYF. Supplemented by reference TRBV5-1 and TRBJ2-3, the full variable domain reads KAGVTQTPRYLIKTRGQQVTLSCSPISGHRSVSWYQQTPGQGLQFLFEYFSETQRNKGNFPGRFSGRQFSNSRSEMNVSTLELGDSALYLCASSLGGTAITDTQYFGPGTRLTVL.